The clone carrying this T cell receptor (beta chain) was observed many times. Its antigen is undetermined. Responder and stimulator cells in the mixed lymphocyte reaction were cultured together for roughly 6 days at 37°C. Roughly 92,000 TCR templates per sample were assayed. Data came from immunoSEQ multiplex PCR; TCRdb stores just in-frame clones and leaves some out. The table shows approximately 16,000 clones, with around 41% occurring only once. This entry belongs to a study of siplizumab effects on memory and regulatory T cells. Study-level results: The apparent diversity of naive T cells exceeded that of memory cells, and naive T cells seemed to make a major contribution to the alloresponse.

Sequencing was done on a sample of CFSE-low (dividing) CD4+ T cells sorted from an allogeneic mixed lymphocyte reaction. The TCR sequence derives from a human donor in good health; the cells came from an allogeneic mixed lymphocyte reaction. Some clones in this sample may be carry-over from other donors' samples.

CDR3 protein: CASSTERDQPQHF. CDR3 DNA: TGTGCCAGCAGTACAGAAAGGGATCAGCCCCAGCATTTT. The chain links TRBV2 to TRBJ1-5, with D hard to call. Germline V lookup: CDR1 SNHLY, CDR2 FYNNEI. Trimming took off 5 bases at V and 5 bases at J, with 10 bases between the two ends. CDR3 length equals 13 residues.